This note documents a single TCR beta chain sequence. The sample comes from a study of cytomegalovirus exposure and HLA in healthy donors. The overall study: A data release that came early held about 89 million unique TCRs from HLA-typed donors.

CDR1 and CDR2 (germline): ENHRY, SYGVKD. This CDR3 is 17 amino acids long. After removal of 3 bases from V and 3 bases from J, the junction contained 11 bases not matched to a gene. PCR primers comprised 60 Vbeta and 13 Jbeta primers. Sequencing used immunoSEQ multiplex PCR; TCRdb keeps in-frame clones, though not all of them. The sample includes around 130,000 clones, more than 80% seen only once; the top ten take approximately 5.6%. V is TRBV10-3 and J is TRBJ1-5, with 7 bases lining up with TRBD1. The source material was PBMCs. This clonotype was obtained from a woman in her 40s in good health and CMV-seropositive. CDR3 amino acids: CAISEHYTGANNQPQHF. CDR3 in DNA: TGTGCCATCAGTGAACACTATACAGGGGCGAACAATCAGCCCCAGCATTTT.